This T cell receptor (beta chain) was obtained from a study of T cells after yellow fever vaccination. This CDR3 is built from 14 residues. J was trimmed by 2 bases and V by 5 bases; bases with no gene match: 5. Germline V lookup: CDR1 SGHNT, CDR2 YYREEE (reference sequence). TCRdb re-derived calls from the 5' RACE reads in MiXCR, one entry per CDR3 protein. Seen here are 450,000 to 600,000 distinct CDR3 sequences, roughly 17% observed once, and the top ten hold 17%. The chain recombines TRBV5-4 with TRBJ2-3; 7 nucleotides agree with TRBD1. The sample was PBMCs, taken 4 to 5 days after the first yellow fever vaccination. The source of this sequence is a man between 18 and 35 years old who received the YFV17D yellow fever vaccine. In DNA form, the CDR3 reads TGTGCCAGCAGAACCGGGACAGACACAGATACGCAGTATTTT. Translation gives CASRTGTDTDTQYF.